This is a list of T cell receptor beta chains from one sample in a study of blood T cell repertoires in COVID-19. Libraries were prepared by immunoSEQ multiplex PCR; TCRdb keeps only in-frame clonotypes and omits some of them. Here the sample spans more than 150,000 clones, approximately 91% being singletons. Material for sequencing was peripheral blood. The receptors here all came from a man aged 40-50 years with acute or convalescent COVID-19. The CDR3 runs from the conserved cysteine through the conserved F or W. The order of the fields is J gene, D gene, V gene, CDR3 length, clone size, CDR3 DNA, CDR3 protein. D genes are given only for firm matches. Rows give clone size only sometimes, using once, few, many, or a class for an expanded clone.

>TRBJ1-2|TRBD1|TRBV7-9|15|-
TGTGCCAGCAGCCCTCCAGGGGGTTTATCCTATGGCTACACCTTC
CASSPPGGLSYGYTF
>TRBJ1-1|TRBD1|TRBV24-1|13|-
TGTGCCACCAGAGACAGGGGCAACACTGAAGCTTTCTTT
CATRDRGNTEAFF
>TRBJ1-1|-|TRBV6-5|14|-
TGTGCCAGCACCCGACAGATCATGAACACTGAAGCTTTCTTT
CASTRQIMNTEAFF
>TRBJ1-1|TRBD1|TRBV19|15|once
TGTGCCAGTAGTATTCCTCCGGGACAGGGGGCCAAAGCTTTCTTT
CASSIPPGQGAKAFF
>TRBJ1-4|-|TRBV5-4|14|-
TGTGCCAGCAGCTTGGGTCCCAACGGGGAAAAACTGTTTTTT
CASSLGPNGEKLFF
>TRBJ2-6|TRBD1|TRBV5-6|19|-
TGTGCCAGCAGCCTCACGCCGGGACAGGGACTCTCTGGGGCCAACGTCCTGACTTTC
CASSLTPGQGLSGANVLTF
>TRBJ2-7|TRBD2|TRBV9|15|-
TGTGCCAGCAGCTATGGACTAGCGGGGATCGACGAGCAGTACTTC
CASSYGLAGIDEQYF
>TRBJ1-2|-|TRBV5-1|13|-
TGCGCCAGCAGCTTGCAGGGCGGCTATGGCTACACCTTC
CASSLQGGYGYTF
>TRBJ2-7|TRBD1|TRBV30|14|-
TGTGCCTGGAGCCTCGGGACAGTGTCCTACGAGCAGTACTTC
CAWSLGTVSYEQYF
>TRBJ1-2|TRBD1|TRBV28|13|-
TGTGCCAGCAGGTACACAGGGGGGTATGGCTACACCTTC
CASRYTGGYGYTF
>TRBJ2-5|TRBD2|TRBV2|13|-
TGTGCCAGCAGCCAAGTGGGGGGGGAGACCCAGTACTTC
CASSQVGGETQYF
>TRBJ1-1|TRBD1|TRBV6-5|15|-
TGTGCCAGCACCCGGGGGACAGGGGGCCTCACTGAAGCTTTCTTT
CASTRGTGGLTEAFF
>TRBJ2-2|TRBD2|TRBV5-6|16|-
TGTGCCAGCAGCTTGGGACTAGCCTTGGACACCGGGGAGCTGTTTTTT
CASSLGLALDTGELFF
>TRBJ1-2|-|TRBV18|16|-
TGTGCCAGCTTCCCTGTAGCAGTTACTCAACTCTATGGCTACACCTTC
CASFPVAVTQLYGYTF
>TRBJ2-3|-|TRBV5-6|15|-
TGTGCCAGCAGCCCGGAAGGGGTGACGGCAGATACGCAGTATTTT
CASSPEGVTADTQYF
>TRBJ2-2|TRBD1|TRBV6-5|13|-
TGTGCCAGTCGACAGGGGCACACCGGGGAGCTGTTTTTT
CASRQGHTGELFF
>TRBJ2-7|TRBD1|TRBV19|15|few
TGTGCCAGTAGTATGACTCGGGACAGCTCCTACGAGCAGTACTTC
CASSMTRDSSYEQYF
>TRBJ1-1|-|TRBV6-1|13|-
TGTGCCAGCAGTGAACTAGCGAACACTGAAGCTTTCTTT
CASSELANTEAFF
>TRBJ2-2|TRBD1|TRBV28|13|-
TGTGCCAGCAGGACAGGGGGGAGCGGGGAGCTGTTTTTT
CASRTGGSGELFF
>TRBJ2-7|TRBD1|TRBV28|13|-
TGTGCCAGCTTCACCGGGACAGCCTACGAGCAGTACTTC
CASFTGTAYEQYF
>TRBJ1-2|-|TRBV7-9|15|-
TGTGCCAGCAGCTTAGTGCCAGGAATGAACTATGGCTACACCTTC
CASSLVPGMNYGYTF
>TRBJ2-3|TRBD2|TRBV6-2/TRBV6-3|14|-
TGTGCCAGCAGCCTCGGGGGGGGTGCAGATACGCAGTATTTT
CASSLGGGADTQYF
>TRBJ1-2|-|TRBV10-3|15|-
TGTGCCATCAGTGAGTCGATGGCGGGGCTCTATGGCTACACCTTC
CAISESMAGLYGYTF
>TRBJ2-1|TRBD2|TRBV9|16|-
TGTGCCAGCAGCGTAGCTAGCGGGGCCTCCTACAATGAGCAGTTCTTC
CASSVASGASYNEQFF
>TRBJ1-3|-|TRBV7-9|16|-
TGTGCCAGCAGCTCCCCCCGAGGGCCGAGGGGGAACACCATATATTTT
CASSSPRGPRGNTIYF
>TRBJ2-3|-|TRBV7-9|14|-
TGTGCCAGCAGCCTGGACAGTTCCACAGATACGCAGTATTTT
CASSLDSSTDTQYF
>TRBJ2-7|-|TRBV10-1|15|-
TGCGCCAGCACTTCGGACAGAACAAACTCCTACGAGCAGTACTTC
CASTSDRTNSYEQYF
>TRBJ1-2|TRBD1|TRBV5-6|17|-
TGTGCCAGCAGCTTGGACAGGGGGCGCGATGTGAAATATGGCTACACCTTC
CASSLDRGRDVKYGYTF
>TRBJ2-7|TRBD1|TRBV5-1|14|-
TGCGCCAGCAGCTTGAGGACAGGGGACGACGAGCAGTACTTC
CASSLRTGDDEQYF
>TRBJ1-1|TRBD1|TRBV15|15|once
TGTGCCACCAGCGGCGACAGGGGGCGTGGAACTGAAGCTTTCTTT
CATSGDRGRGTEAFF
>TRBJ2-5|TRBD1|TRBV6-6|16|once
TGTGCCAGCAGCAGGGACAGGGTGAGGGGGCAGGAGACCCAGTACTTC
CASSRDRVRGQETQYF
>TRBJ2-3|-|TRBV4-1|18|-
TGCGCCAGCAGCCAAGAAAACTCGGCGGGGGCTTTCACAGATACGCAGTATTTT
CASSQENSAGAFTDTQYF
>TRBJ2-3|TRBD2|TRBV4-3|17|-
TGCGCCAGCAGCGCGGGGCGAGCGGGGGGGGTCACAGATACGCAGTATTTT
CASSAGRAGGVTDTQYF
>TRBJ2-3|-|TRBV9|14|once
TGTGCCAGCAGCGTAATAGGGGGTGTAGGTACGCAGTATTTT
CASSVIGGVGTQYF
>TRBJ2-7|TRBD1|TRBV6-2/TRBV6-3|19|-
TGTGCCAGCAGTTACTCGATCCCCCTTCCGGGACAGGACAGGGACGAGCAGTACTTC
CASSYSIPLPGQDRDEQYF
>TRBJ1-1|-|TRBV6-5|14|-
TGTGCCAGCACCCCCGGCGGGTTAAACACTGAAGCTTTCTTT
CASTPGGLNTEAFF
>TRBJ2-1|-|TRBV3-1/TRBV3-2|15|-
TGTGCCAGCAGCCAAGGGCGGGGCCCCTACAATGAGCAGTTCTTC
CASSQGRGPYNEQFF
>TRBJ1-2|TRBD1|TRBV12-3/TRBV12-4|13|-
TGTGCCAGCAGACCCGGGACAGAGGGTAGCTACACCTTC
CASRPGTEGSYTF
>TRBJ1-2|TRBD1|TRBV23-1|16|-
TGCGCCAGCAGTCAATGGGGGGGACAGGGGACTTATGGCTACACCTTC
CASSQWGGQGTYGYTF
>TRBJ2-1|TRBD2|TRBV4-3|16|-
TGCGCCAGCAGCCAAGATCCGCGGGGGGCCTACAATGAGCAGTTCTTC
CASSQDPRGAYNEQFF
>TRBJ2-5|-|TRBV5-1|14|-
TGCGCCAGCAGCGCCGCCACGGTCGGGGAGACCCAGTACTTC
CASSAATVGETQYF
>TRBJ2-1|TRBD1|TRBV7-3|16|-
TGTGCCAGCAGCCGGGGCTATGCGACAGGGGACAATGAGCAGTTCTTC
CASSRGYATGDNEQFF
>TRBJ2-2|-|TRBV5-1|15|-
TGCGCCAGCAGCCCCCGAGGTGGGGGAGGCGGGGAGCTGTTTTTT
CASSPRGGGGGELFF
>TRBJ2-1|TRBD2|TRBV3-1/TRBV3-2|18|-
TGTGCCAGCAGCCAAGATGTCAGACTAGCGGGGTTCTACAATGAGCAGTTCTTC
CASSQDVRLAGFYNEQFF
>TRBJ2-3|TRBD1|TRBV19|16|-
TGTGCCAGTAGTACCGGGACAGGGACGGGTGCAGATACGCAGTATTTT
CASSTGTGTGADTQYF
>TRBJ2-5|TRBD2|TRBV4-3|16|-
TGCGCCAGCAGCCAAGGAACTAGCGCTGCCGTGGAGACCCAGTACTTC
CASSQGTSAAVETQYF